The source of this T cell receptor (beta chain) is a study of CD8 T cells in ankylosing spondylitis. Study results and limitations: A number of the motif variants had already been described in reactive arthritis synovial fluid and blood. In ankylosing spondylitis patients, matched synovial fluid reportedly showed significant enrichment of disease-linked clones.

5'-RACE, quantitative and with molecular barcodes, yielded the TCR beta libraries. TCRdb processed the 5' RACE reads anew with MiXCR; each CDR3 protein has one entry. The sample gives some 250,000 distinct CDR3 sequences, roughly 10% of which show up once; under 8% is in the top ten. V shed 5 bases, J shed 7 bases, and the junction held 10 bases outside the gene matches. CDR3 length: 16 residues. In regard to this clonotype: Its antigen is not identified. It may be a read error: a sequence one base away is much more abundant.

The specimen sequenced was blood, either unsorted or a sorted T cell fraction (not recorded which). The receptor was derived from a male donor with ankylosing spondylitis or in good health (not recorded which). V gene TRBV12-3 or TRBV12-4 combines with J gene TRBJ2-7; 14 bases fit TRBD2. This chain's CDR3 is CASSPTPGLAGAEQYF. CDR3 coding DNA: TGTGCCAGCAGTCCAACCCCGGGACTAGCGGGAGCTGAGCAGTACTTC.